What follows is one T cell receptor beta chain and its context. The antigen remains unidentified. In the PCR, 60 Vbeta and 13 Jbeta primers were used. Profiling relied on immunoSEQ multiplex PCR, and the TCRdb table lists in-frame clones only, not all of them. The repertoire holds approximately 160,000 clones, with roughly 77% as singletons. This record belongs to a study of cytomegalovirus exposure and HLA in healthy donors. Study observations and caveats: Some TCR beta chains (roughly 160 of them) were listed as cytomegalovirus-associated. According to a later analysis, most TCR beta chains associated with CMV appeared HLA-restricted.

The CDR3 consists of 14 residues. CDR1 SGHTA and CDR2 FQGNSA come from the germline V gene. The V end was cut by 2 bases, the J end by 4 bases, with 9 bases between. The rearrangement uses TRBV7-2 and TRBJ1-5; D call uncertain. The specimen sequenced was PBMCs. The clonotype was recovered from a young woman in good health and CMV-seronegative. The DNA for the CDR3 is TGTGCCAGCAGCTTAAGTACAGCTAATCAGCCCCAGCATTTT. This codes for CASSLSTANQPQHF.